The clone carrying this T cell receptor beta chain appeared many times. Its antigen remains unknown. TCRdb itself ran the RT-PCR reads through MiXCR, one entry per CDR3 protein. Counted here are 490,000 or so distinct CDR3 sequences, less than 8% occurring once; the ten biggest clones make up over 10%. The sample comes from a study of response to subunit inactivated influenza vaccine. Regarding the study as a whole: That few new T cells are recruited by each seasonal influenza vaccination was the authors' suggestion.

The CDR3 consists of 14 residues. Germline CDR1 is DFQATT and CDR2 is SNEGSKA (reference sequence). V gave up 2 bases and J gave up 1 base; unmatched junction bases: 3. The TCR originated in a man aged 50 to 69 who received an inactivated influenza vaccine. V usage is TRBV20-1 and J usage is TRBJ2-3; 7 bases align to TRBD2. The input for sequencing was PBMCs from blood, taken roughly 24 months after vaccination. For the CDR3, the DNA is TGCAGTGCTAGAACCCGGGGGGGCACAGATACGCAGTATTTT. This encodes CSARTRGGTDTQYF.